This T cell receptor beta chain was recovered during a study of blood T cell repertoires in COVID-19. Study context: COVID-19 samples collected from the United States, Italy and Spain covered acute and convalescent phases.

Some clones are missing from TCRdb's copy, which holds only in-frame ones; the method was immunoSEQ multiplex PCR. The sample records 50,000 to 55,000 clones, over 75% being singletons. The CDR3 consists of 15 residues. Germline values: CDR1 SGHRS, CDR2 YFSETQ. Trimming took 0 bases from V and 4 from J, leaving 10 bases between them. This receptor was taken from an elderly man with COVID-19, enrolled during active disease. The V call is TRBV5-1, the J call TRBJ2-2; TRBD1 might be the D (5 bases). Sequencing was performed on peripheral blood. CDR3 DNA: TGCGCCAGCAGCTTGGAAGGGGCTGCCACCGGGGAGCTGTTTTTT. It codes for CASSLEGAATGELFF. The full variable domain, with the rest looked up from reference TRBV5-1 and TRBJ2-2, is KAGVTQTPRYLIKTRGQQVTLSCSPISGHRSVSWYQQTPGQGLQFLFEYFSETQRNKGNFPGRFSGRQFSNSRSEMNVSTLELGDSALYLCASSLEGAATGELFFGEGSRLTVL.